This TCR beta chain is drawn from a study of cytomegalovirus exposure and HLA in healthy donors. General study findings and limits: A later analysis linked a missense variant in DCLRE1C to the trimming of TCR beta V and J genes.

Germline values: CDR1 LNHDA, CDR2 SQIVND (reference sequence). The CDR3 extends over 15 amino acids. Although they were nominally healthy when sampled, donors likely had unrecorded immune exposures. It was with 60 Vbeta and 13 Jbeta primers that the PCR ran. Sequencing used immunoSEQ multiplex PCR; TCRdb keeps in-frame clones, though not all of them. The data contain some 160,000 clones, roughly 85% of them singletons. A word on this clone: Its antigen is still unknown. The junction shows a germline mismatch at one end, possibly a read error.

Material for sequencing was PBMCs. The TCR originated in a man under 40 in good health and CMV-seropositive. This chain uses TRBV19 with TRBJ2-1, with D maybe TRBD2 (5 bases). This CDR3 is CTSSIDREGSGEQFF. The CDR3 DNA reads as TGTACCAGTAGTATCGACCGGGAAGGGTCCGGAGAGCAGTTCTTC.